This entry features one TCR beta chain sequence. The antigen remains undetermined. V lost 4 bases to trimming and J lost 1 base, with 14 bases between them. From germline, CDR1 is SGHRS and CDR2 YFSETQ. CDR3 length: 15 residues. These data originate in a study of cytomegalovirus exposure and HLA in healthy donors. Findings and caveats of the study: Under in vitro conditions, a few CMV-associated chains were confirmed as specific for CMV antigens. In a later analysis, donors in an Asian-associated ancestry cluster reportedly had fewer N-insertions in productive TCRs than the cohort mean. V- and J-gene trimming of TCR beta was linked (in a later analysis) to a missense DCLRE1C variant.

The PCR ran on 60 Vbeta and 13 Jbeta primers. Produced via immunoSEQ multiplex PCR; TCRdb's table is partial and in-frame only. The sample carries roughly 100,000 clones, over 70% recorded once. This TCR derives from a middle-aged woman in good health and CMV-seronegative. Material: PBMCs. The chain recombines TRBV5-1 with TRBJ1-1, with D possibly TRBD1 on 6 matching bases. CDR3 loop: CASSPTGSRNTEAFF. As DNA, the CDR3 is TGCGCCAGCAGCCCGACAGGTTCTAGGAACACTGAAGCTTTCTTT.